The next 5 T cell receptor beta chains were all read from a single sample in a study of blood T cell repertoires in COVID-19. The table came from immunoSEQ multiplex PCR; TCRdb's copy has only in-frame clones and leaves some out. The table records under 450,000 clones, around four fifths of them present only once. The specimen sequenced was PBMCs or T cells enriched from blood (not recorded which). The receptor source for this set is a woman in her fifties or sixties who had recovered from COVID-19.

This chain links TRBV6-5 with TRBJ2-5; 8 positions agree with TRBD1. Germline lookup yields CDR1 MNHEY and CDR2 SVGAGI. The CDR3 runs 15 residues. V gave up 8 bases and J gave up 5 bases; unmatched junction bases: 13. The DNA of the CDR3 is TGTGCCAGCGGCAAAGACAGGGGACTGTGGGAGACCCAGTACTTC. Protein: CASGKDRGLWETQYF.

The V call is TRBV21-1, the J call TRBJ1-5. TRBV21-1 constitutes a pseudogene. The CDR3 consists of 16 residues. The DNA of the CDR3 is TGTGCCAGCAGGGCGACTCCTTGGGAGGGTCATCAGCCCCAGCATTTT. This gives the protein CASRATPWEGHQPQHF.

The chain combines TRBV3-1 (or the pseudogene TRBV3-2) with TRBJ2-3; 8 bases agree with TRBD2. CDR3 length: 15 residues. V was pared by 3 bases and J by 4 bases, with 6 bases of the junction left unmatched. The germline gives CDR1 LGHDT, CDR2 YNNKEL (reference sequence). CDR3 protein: CASSHSAGGADTQYF. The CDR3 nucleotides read TGTGCCAGCAGCCATTCTGCGGGGGGCGCAGATACGCAGTATTTT.

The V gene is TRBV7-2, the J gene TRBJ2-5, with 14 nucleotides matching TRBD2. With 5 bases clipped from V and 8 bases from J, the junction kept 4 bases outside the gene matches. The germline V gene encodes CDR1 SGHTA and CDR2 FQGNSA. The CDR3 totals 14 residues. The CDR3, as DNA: TGTGCCAGCAGCCTGGGGACTAGCGGGAGCACCCAGTACTTC. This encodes CASSLGTSGSTQYF.

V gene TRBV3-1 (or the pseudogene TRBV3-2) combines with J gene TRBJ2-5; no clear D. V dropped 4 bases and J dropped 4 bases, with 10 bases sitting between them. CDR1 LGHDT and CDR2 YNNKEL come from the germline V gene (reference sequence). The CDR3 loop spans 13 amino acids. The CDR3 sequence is CASSRTSGETQYF. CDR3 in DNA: TGTGCCAGCAGCCGCACGTCGGGAGAGACCCAGTACTTC.